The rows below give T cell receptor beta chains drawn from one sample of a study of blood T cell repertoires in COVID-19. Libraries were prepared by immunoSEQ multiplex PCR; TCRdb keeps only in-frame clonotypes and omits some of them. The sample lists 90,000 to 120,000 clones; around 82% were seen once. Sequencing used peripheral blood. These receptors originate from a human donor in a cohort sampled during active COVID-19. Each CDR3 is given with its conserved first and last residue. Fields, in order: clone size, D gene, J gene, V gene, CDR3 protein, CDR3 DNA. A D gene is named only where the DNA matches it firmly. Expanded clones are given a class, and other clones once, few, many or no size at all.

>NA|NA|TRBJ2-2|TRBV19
CASSESGRNTGELFF
TGTGCCAGTAGTGAGAGCGGAAGGAACACCGGGGAGCTGTTTTTT
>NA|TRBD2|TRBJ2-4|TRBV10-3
CAISAGSGGNIQYF
TGTGCCATCAGCGCCGGGTCGGGGGGGAACATTCAGTACTTC
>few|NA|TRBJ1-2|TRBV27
CASSLSAGVGYTF
TGTGCCAGCAGTTTATCGGCAGGGGTCGGCTACACCTTC
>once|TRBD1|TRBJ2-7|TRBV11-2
CASSLQGGEQYF
TGTGCCAGCAGCCTACAGGGGGGCGAGCAGTACTTC
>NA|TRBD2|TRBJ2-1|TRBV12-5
CASGLVYSGSNVNEQFF
TGTGCTAGTGGTTTGGTTTATAGCGGGAGTAATGTGAATGAGCAGTTCTTC
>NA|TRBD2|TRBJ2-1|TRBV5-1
CASSWAGTSRNEQFF
TGCGCCAGCAGCTGGGCCGGGACTAGCAGGAATGAGCAGTTCTTC
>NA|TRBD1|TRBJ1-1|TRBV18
CASSPTGGTEAFF
TGTGCCAGCTCACCAACAGGGGGCACTGAAGCTTTCTTT
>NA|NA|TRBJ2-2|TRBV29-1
CSVSTQAGELFF
TGCAGCGTGTCTACCCAGGCCGGGGAGCTGTTTTTT
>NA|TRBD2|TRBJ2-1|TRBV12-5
CASGLAGTSGNNEQFF
TGTGCTAGTGGTTTGGCCGGGACTAGCGGGAACAATGAGCAGTTCTTC
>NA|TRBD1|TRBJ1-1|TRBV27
CASSSRQGFLNTEAFF
TGTGCCAGCAGTTCCAGACAGGGGTTTTTGAACACTGAAGCTTTCTTT
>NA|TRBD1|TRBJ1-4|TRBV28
CASSGPGTGKFGVLF
TGTGCCAGCAGTGGACCCGGGACAGGGAAGTTTGGTGTACTTTTT
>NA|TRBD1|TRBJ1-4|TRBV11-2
CASSLEQGVYNEKLFF
TGTGCCAGCAGCTTAGAACAGGGGGTCTATAATGAAAAACTGTTTTTT
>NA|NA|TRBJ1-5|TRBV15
CATSRDLGVGQPQHF
TGTGCCACCAGCAGAGATCTCGGGGTTGGACAGCCCCAGCATTTT
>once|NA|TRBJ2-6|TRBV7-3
CASSLNGWRAGANVLTF
TGTGCCAGCAGCTTAAATGGGTGGAGGGCTGGGGCCAACGTCCTGACTTTC
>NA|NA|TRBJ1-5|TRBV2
CASSYQGSNQPQHF
TGTGCCAGCAGTTACCAGGGGAGCAATCAGCCCCAGCATTTT
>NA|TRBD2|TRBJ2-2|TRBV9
CASSLTSGPNTGELFF
TGTGCCAGCAGCCTAACTAGCGGCCCGAACACCGGGGAGCTGTTTTTT
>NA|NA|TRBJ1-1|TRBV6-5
CASSPRGTNTEAFF
TGTGCCAGCAGTCCGAGGGGGACGAACACTGAAGCTTTCTTT
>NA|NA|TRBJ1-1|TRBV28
CASSLRDEAFF
TGTGCCAGCAGTCTCCGGGATGAAGCTTTCTTT
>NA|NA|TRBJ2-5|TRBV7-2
CASSLGGQETQYF
TGTGCCAGCAGCTTAGGAGGACAAGAGACCCAGTACTTC
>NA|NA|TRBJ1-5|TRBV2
CASSATGSVQPQHF
TGTGCCAGCAGTGCCACAGGGTCGGTGCAGCCCCAGCATTTT
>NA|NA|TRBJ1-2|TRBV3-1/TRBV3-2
CASSRTDYGYTF
TGTGCCAGCAGTCGGACTGATTATGGCTACACCTTC
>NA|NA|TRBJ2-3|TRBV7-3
CASSSAPTDTQYF
TGTGCCAGCAGCTCCGCGCCCACAGATACGCAGTATTTT
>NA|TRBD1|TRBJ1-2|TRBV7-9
CASSWGDRGSFGYTF
TGTGCCAGCAGCTGGGGGGACAGGGGCTCTTTTGGCTACACCTTC
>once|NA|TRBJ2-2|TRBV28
CASSLFSGGELFF
TGTGCCAGCAGTCTCTTTAGTGGCGGGGAGCTGTTTTTT
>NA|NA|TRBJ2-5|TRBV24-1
CATSDGHQQETQYF
TGTGCCACCAGTGATGGACACCAACAAGAGACCCAGTACTTC
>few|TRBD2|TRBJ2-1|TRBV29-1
CSGTSGRGNNEQFF
TGCAGCGGCACGAGCGGGAGAGGAAATAATGAGCAGTTCTTC
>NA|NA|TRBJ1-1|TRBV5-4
CASSSGQNTEAFF
TGTGCCAGCAGCTCAGGACAGAACACTGAAGCTTTCTTT
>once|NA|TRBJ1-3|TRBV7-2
CASSLEQGNTIYF
TGTGCCAGCAGCTTAGAACAGGGAAACACCATATATTTT
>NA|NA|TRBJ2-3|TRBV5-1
CASSLIRDTQYF
TGCGCCAGCAGCTTGATCCGGGATACGCAGTATTTT
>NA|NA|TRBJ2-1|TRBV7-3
CASSFGAGLSYNEQFF
TGTGCCAGCAGCTTTGGAGCGGGCCTTTCCTACAATGAGCAGTTCTTC
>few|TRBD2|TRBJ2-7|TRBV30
CAWSVRGPGGHHEQYF
TGTGCCTGGAGTGTAAGAGGTCCGGGGGGGCATCACGAGCAGTACTTC
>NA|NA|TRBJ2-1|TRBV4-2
CASSQIGGGTDEQFF
TGTGCCAGCAGCCAAATCGGAGGCGGGACCGATGAGCAGTTCTTC
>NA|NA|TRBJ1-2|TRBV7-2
CASSLKWGPNYGYTF
TGTGCCAGCAGCTTAAAGTGGGGCCCTAACTATGGCTACACCTTC
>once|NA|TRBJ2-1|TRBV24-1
CATSDLIEQFF
TGTGCCACCAGTGATTTGATAGAGCAGTTCTTC
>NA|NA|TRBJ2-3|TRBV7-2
CASRRKGVEGTDTQYF
TGTGCCAGCAGGCGGAAAGGGGTGGAGGGGACAGATACGCAGTATTTT
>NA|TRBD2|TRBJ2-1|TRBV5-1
CASSQSAGEEKFF
TGCGCCAGCAGTCAGTCAGCGGGAGAAGAGAAGTTCTTC
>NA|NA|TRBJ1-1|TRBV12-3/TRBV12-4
CASSLTENTEAFF
TGTGCCAGCAGTTTAACAGAGAACACTGAAGCTTTCTTT
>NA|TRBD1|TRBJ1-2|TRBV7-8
CASSPTSGQANYGYTF
TGTGCCAGCAGCCCTACCTCTGGACAGGCTAACTATGGCTACACCTTC
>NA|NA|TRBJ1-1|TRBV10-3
CAISEFIPGEAFF
TGTGCCATCAGTGAGTTCATCCCGGGTGAAGCTTTCTTT
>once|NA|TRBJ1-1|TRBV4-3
CASSQDVSGDTEAFF
TGCGCCAGCAGCCAAGACGTTAGTGGTGACACTGAAGCTTTCTTT
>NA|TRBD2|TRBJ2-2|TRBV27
CASSSGSGDTGELFF
TGTGCCAGCAGCTCGGGAAGCGGGGATACCGGGGAGCTGTTTTTT
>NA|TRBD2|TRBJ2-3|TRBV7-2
CASSFLAGGTDTQYF
TGTGCCAGCAGCTTTTTAGCGGGGGGCACAGATACGCAGTATTTT
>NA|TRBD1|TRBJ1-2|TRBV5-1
CASSAPGQGLYGYTF
TGCGCCAGCAGCGCGCCGGGACAGGGGCTCTATGGCTACACCTTC
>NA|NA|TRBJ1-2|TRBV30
CAWSDPGRGGYTF
TGTGCCTGGAGTGACCCCGGAAGGGGTGGCTACACCTTC
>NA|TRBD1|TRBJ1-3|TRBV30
CAWRQGNVNTIYF
TGTGCCTGGAGACAGGGGAATGTAAACACCATATATTTT
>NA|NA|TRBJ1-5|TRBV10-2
CASSDLGGGQPQHF
TGCGCCAGCAGTGATTTGGGGGGAGGACAGCCCCAGCATTTT
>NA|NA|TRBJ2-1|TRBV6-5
CASSASGSYNEQFF
TGTGCCAGCAGCGCGAGTGGCTCCTACAATGAGCAGTTCTTC
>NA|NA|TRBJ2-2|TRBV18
CASSSTSSRNTGELFF
TGTGCCAGCTCCTCGACTTCCTCCCGGAACACCGGGGAGCTGTTTTTT
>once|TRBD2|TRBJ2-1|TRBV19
CASSIGGSGNEQFF
TGTGCCAGTAGTATAGGGGGTAGCGGGAATGAGCAGTTCTTC
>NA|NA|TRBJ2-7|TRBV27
CASTKTLGLNYEQYF
TGTGCCAGCACGAAAACACTTGGACTGAACTACGAGCAGTACTTC
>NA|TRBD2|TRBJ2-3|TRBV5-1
CASSLGPHSGLAGGHIADTQYF
TGCGCCAGCAGCTTGGGACCCCACTCGGGACTAGCGGGAGGGCATATCGCAGATACGCAGTATTTT
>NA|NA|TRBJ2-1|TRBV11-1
CASSLVLVNNEQFF
TGTGCCAGCAGCCTAGTCCTAGTCAACAATGAGCAGTTCTTC
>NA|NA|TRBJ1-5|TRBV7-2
CASSLVQNQPQHF
TGTGCCAGCAGCTTAGTACAGAACCAGCCCCAGCATTTT
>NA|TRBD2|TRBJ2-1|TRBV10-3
CAISVGLAGVFNEQFF
TGTGCCATCAGTGTGGGACTAGCGGGAGTTTTTAATGAGCAGTTCTTC
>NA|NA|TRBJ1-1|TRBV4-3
CASSQGVSPLNTEAFF
TGCGCCAGCAGCCAAGGCGTGAGCCCCCTGAACACTGAAGCTTTCTTT